What follows is one TCR beta chain and its context. Its antigen is not known. The CDR3 extends 3 residues past the end of the read, so its final part is completed from the germline J gene. These data come from a study of T cell clonality in common variable immunodeficiency. Germline V gene lookup returns CDR1 GTSNPN and CDR2 SVGIG (reference sequence). This CDR3 contains 13 residues. With V trimmed by 1 base and J by 3 bases, 3 bases remained unmatched. Whole-study results and caveats: TCRbeta clonality was increased in CVID versus healthy controls. Common variable immunodeficiency TCR beta sequences reportedly had fewer deletions and N-nucleotide insertions.

Only in-frame clones appear in the TCRdb table, and some are missing; sequencing was by immunoSEQ multiplex PCR. The sample holds about 26,000 clones, and no clone turns up only once. J is TRBJ2-7 and V is TRBV30; 7 nucleotides align to TRBD1. Sequencing used peripheral blood mononuclear cells. This clonotype was obtained from a human donor with common variable immunodeficiency. CDR3: CAWSAAGGYEQYF. The covered CDR3 bases are TGTGCCTGGAGTGCGGCAGGGGGCTACGAG.